The 5 T cell receptor beta chains in this list originate from one sample, sequenced in a study of blood T cell repertoires in COVID-19. Only in-frame clones appear in the TCRdb table, and some are missing; sequencing was by immunoSEQ multiplex PCR. The top ten clones hold around 40% of a sample with tens of thousands of clones, roughly four fifths of them seen once. Specimen: peripheral blood. These receptors originate from a woman older than 75 with acute or convalescent COVID-19.

This clone has only one observation. The chain has TRBV3-1 (or the pseudogene TRBV3-2) and TRBJ1-2; TRBD1 is a possible D gene (6 bases). This CDR3 is 13 amino acids long. CDR1 LGHDT and CDR2 YNNKEL come from the germline V gene (reference sequence). With 4 bases removed from V and 8 bases from J, the gap between germline ends came to 14 bases. CDR3 sequence (DNA): TGTGCCAGCAGCCCAGGACAGTTTCTCGGCTACACCTTC. Its translation is CASSPGQFLGYTF.

This clone came up once. This chain joins TRBV28 and TRBJ2-7; D unresolved. The germline V gene has CDR1 MDHEN and CDR2 SYDVKM. V gave up 2 bases and J gave up 0 bases, with 14 bases separating them. This CDR3 is 16 amino acids long. The CDR3 is CASSLGQAPLSYEQYF. DNA for the CDR3: TGTGCCAGCAGTTTAGGGCAGGCGCCTCTCTCCTACGAGCAGTACTTC.

The V and J genes are TRBV27 and TRBJ1-2; possible D gene TRBD1, 6 bases. CDR3 length equals 18 residues. Germline V CDR1 and CDR2: MNHEY, SMNVEV (reference sequence). Trimming took 5 bases from V and 2 from J, leaving 24 bases between them. The CDR3 reads CASSLRPGQFKGNYGYTF. DNA for the CDR3: TGTGCCAGCAGTCTACGCCCGGGACAATTTAAGGGGAACTATGGCTACACCTTC.

The V and J genes are TRBV2 and TRBJ2-3, with 7 bases aligning to TRBD1. Germline V gives CDR1 SNHLY, CDR2 FYNNEI. The junction had 11 bases not matched to a gene; V was cut back by 0 bases and J by 8 bases. This CDR3 region has 16 residues. CDR3 in DNA: TGTGCCAGCAGTGAAGCGTTCTTCAGGGCAGGGGGTACGCAGTATTTT. It codes for CASSEAFFRAGGTQYF. Full variable domain (missing parts from reference TRBV2 and TRBJ2-3): EPEVTQTPSHQVTQMGQEVILRCVPISNHLYFYWYRQILGQKVEFLVSFYNNEISEKSEIFDDQFSVERPDGSNFTLKIRSTKLEDSAMYFCASSEAFFRAGGTQYFGPGTRLTVL.

The chain joins TRBV7-2 to TRBJ1-1, with TRBD1 matching 11 bases. Germline lookup yields CDR1 SGHTA and CDR2 FQGNSA. The CDR3 contains 14 residues. The V gene end was trimmed by 5 bases and the J gene end by 4 bases; junction bases not matched to a gene: 3. CDR3 region: CASSGQGAGTEAFF. Written as DNA, the CDR3 is TGTGCCAGCAGCGGACAGGGGGCCGGCACTGAAGCTTTCTTT.